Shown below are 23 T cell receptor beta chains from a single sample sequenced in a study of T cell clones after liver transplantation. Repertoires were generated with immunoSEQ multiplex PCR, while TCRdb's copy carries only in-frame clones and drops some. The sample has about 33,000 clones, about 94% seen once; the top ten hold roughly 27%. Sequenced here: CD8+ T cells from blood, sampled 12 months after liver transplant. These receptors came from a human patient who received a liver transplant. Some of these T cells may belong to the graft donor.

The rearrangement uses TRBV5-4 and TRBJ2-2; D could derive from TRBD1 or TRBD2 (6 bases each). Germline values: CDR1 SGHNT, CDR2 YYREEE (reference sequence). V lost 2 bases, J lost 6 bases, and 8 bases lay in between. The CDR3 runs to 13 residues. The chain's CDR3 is CASSFRGAGELFF. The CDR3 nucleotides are TGTGCCAGCAGCTTTAGGGGGGCCGGGGAGCTGTTTTTT.

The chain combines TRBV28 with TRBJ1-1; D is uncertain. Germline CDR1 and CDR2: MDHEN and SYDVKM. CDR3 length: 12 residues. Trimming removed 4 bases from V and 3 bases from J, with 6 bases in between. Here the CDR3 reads CASSWMDTEAFF. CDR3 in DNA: TGTGCCAGCAGTTGGATGGACACTGAAGCTTTCTTT.

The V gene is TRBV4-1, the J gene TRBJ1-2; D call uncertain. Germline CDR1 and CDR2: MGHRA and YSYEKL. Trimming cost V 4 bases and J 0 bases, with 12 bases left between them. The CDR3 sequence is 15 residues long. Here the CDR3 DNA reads TGCGCCAGCAGCCCTACCCAGATAACTAACTATGGCTACACCTTC. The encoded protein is CASSPTQITNYGYTF.

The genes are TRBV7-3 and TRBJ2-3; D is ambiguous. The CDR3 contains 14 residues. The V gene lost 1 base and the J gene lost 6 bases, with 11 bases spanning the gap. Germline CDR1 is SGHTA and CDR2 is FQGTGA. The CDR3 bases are TGTGCCAGCAGCTTAAACCCCCCGCCGGATACGCAGTATTTT. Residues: CASSLNPPPDTQYF.

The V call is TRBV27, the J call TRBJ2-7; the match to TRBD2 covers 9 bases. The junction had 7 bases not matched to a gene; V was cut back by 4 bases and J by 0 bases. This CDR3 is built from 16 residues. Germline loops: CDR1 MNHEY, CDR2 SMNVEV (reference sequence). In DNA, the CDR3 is TGTGCCAGCAGTTACTCTAGCGGGGATAGCTCCTACGAGCAGTACTTC. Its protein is CASSYSSGDSSYEQYF.

CDR3 DNA: TGTGCCAGCAGTTCCCGGGACAGGGGATTCACACCCACAGATACGCAGTATTTT. Translated: CASSSRDRGFTPTDTQYF. The rearrangement links TRBV27 to TRBJ2-3; the match to TRBD1 covers 10 bases. The CDR3 is made up of 18 amino acids. Germline V gives CDR1 MNHEY, CDR2 SMNVEV (reference sequence). V lost 4 bases, J lost 2 bases, and 12 bases stayed unmatched.

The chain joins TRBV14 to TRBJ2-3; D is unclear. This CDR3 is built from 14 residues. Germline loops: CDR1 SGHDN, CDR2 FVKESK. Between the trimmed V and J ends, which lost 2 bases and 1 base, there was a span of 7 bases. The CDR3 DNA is TGTGCCAGCAGCCAATGGGATCGCACAGATACGCAGTATTTT. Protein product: CASSQWDRTDTQYF.

Here the CDR3 DNA reads TGTGCCAGTAGTATAATGGACAGCATCCACGAGCAGTACTTC. Its translation is CASSIMDSIHEQYF. This chain uses TRBV19 with TRBJ2-7; TRBD1 is a possible D gene (6 bases). CDR1 is LNHDA and CDR2 is SQIVND in the germline V gene (reference sequence). Trimming took 2 bases from V and 5 from J, leaving 13 bases between them. The CDR3 runs 14 residues.

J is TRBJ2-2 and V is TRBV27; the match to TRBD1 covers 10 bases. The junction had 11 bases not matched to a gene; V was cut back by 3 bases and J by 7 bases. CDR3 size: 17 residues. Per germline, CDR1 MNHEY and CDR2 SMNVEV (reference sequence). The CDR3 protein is CASSLRTGGRQFGELFF. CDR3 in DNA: TGTGCCAGCAGTTTGAGGACAGGGGGTCGTCAGTTCGGGGAGCTGTTTTTT.

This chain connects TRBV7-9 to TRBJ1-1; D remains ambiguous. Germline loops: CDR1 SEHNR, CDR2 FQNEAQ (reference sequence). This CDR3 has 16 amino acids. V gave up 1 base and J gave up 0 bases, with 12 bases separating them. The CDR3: CASSLGLQTLNTEAFF. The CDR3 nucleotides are TGTGCCAGCAGCTTAGGTCTGCAGACCTTGAACACTGAAGCTTTCTTT. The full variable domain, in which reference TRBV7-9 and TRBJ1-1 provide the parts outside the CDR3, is DTGVSQNPRHKITKRGQNVTFRCDPISEHNRLYWYRQTLGQGPEFLTYFQNEAQLEKSRLLSDRFSAERPKGSFSTLEIQRTEQGDSAMYLCASSLGLQTLNTEAFFGQGTRLTVV.

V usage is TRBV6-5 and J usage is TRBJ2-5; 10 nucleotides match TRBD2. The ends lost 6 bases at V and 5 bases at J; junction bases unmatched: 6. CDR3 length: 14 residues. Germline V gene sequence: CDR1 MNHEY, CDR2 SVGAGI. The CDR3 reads CASSQAGGIETQYF. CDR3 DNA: TGTGCCAGCAGCCAAGCGGGAGGGATCGAGACCCAGTACTTC.

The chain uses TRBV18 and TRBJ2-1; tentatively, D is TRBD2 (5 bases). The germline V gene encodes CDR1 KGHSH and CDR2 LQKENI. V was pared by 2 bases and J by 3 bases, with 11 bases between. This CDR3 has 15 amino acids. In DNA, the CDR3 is TGTGCCAGCTCACCAGCGGGTGGAAACTACAATGAGCAGTTCTTC. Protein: CASSPAGGNYNEQFF.

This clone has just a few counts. The CDR3 sequence: CASSYSNSGELFF. The CDR3 DNA follows: TGTGCCAGCAGTTACTCGAATTCCGGGGAGCTGTTTTTT. The gene calls are TRBV6-5 and TRBJ2-2; D gene uncertain. V lost 0 bases, J lost 6 bases, and 5 bases lay in between. In germline, CDR1 is MNHEY, CDR2 SVGAGI. This CDR3 has 13 residues.

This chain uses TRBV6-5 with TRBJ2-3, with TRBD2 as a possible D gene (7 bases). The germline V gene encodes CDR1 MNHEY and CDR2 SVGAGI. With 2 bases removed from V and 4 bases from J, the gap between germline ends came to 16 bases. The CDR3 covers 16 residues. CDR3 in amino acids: CASSYGGGSESDTQYF. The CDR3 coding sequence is TGTGCCAGCAGTTACGGGGGCGGGAGTGAGTCAGATACGCAGTATTTT.

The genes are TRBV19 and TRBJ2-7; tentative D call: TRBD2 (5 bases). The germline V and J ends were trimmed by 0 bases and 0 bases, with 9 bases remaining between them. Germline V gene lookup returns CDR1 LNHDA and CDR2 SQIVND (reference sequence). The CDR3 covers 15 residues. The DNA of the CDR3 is TGTGCCAGTAGTATAGATCCTAGCCTCTCCTACGAGCAGTACTTC. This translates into CASSIDPSLSYEQYF.

CDR3 sequence (DNA): TGTGCCAGCAGCTTAGCTGGGGGGAGTTGGTTCGAGCAGTACTTC. Its translation: CASSLAGGSWFEQYF. V and J are TRBV7-2 and TRBJ2-7; D is possibly TRBD2 (6 bases). The CDR3 length is 15 residues. Trimming removed 0 bases at V and 6 bases at J, with 15 bases between. The germline gives CDR1 SGHTA, CDR2 FQGNSA.

CDR3 in DNA: TGTGCCAGCACCCCGGACAGGGTAGACAATCAGCCCCAGCATTTT. Its protein product is CASTPDRVDNQPQHF. The chain carries TRBV7-3 and TRBJ1-5, with 8 positions matching TRBD1. After removal of 7 bases from V and 3 bases from J, the junction contained 8 bases not matched to a gene. The CDR3 loop spans 15 amino acids. Germline values: CDR1 SGHTA, CDR2 FQGTGA.

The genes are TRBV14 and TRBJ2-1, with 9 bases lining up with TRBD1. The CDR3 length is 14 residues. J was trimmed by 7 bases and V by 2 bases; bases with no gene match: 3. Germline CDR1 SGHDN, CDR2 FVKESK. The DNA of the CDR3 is TGTGCCAGCAGCCAAAGGGGGACAGGGAATGAGCAGTTCTTC. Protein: CASSQRGTGNEQFF.

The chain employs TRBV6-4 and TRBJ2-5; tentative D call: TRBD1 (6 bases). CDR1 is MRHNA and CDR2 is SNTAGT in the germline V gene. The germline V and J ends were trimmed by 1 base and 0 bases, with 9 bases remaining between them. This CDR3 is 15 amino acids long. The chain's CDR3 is CASSDFQGNQETQYF. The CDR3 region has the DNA TGTGCCAGCAGTGACTTCCAGGGGAACCAAGAGACCCAGTACTTC.

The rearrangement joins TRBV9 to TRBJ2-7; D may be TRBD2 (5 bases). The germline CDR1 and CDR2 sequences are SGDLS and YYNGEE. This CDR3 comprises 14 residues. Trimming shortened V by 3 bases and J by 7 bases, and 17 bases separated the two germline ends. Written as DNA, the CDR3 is TGTGCCAGCAGCGGACCCATCGGACTTGAGGAGCAGTACTTC. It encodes CASSGPIGLEEQYF.

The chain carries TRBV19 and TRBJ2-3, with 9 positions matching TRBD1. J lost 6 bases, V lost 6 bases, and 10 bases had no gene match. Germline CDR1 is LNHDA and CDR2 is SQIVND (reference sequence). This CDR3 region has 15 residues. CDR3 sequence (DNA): TGTGCCAGTAGCTCATACCGGGACAGGGAGGATACGCAGTATTTT. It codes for CASSSYRDREDTQYF.

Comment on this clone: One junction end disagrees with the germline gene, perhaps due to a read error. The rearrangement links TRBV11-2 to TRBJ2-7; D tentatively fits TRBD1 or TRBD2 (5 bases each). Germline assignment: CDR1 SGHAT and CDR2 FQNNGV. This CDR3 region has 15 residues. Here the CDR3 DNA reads TGTGCCAGCAGCCTAGAGGGCAGGGACTCCTACGAGCAGTACTTC. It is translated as CASSLEGRDSYEQYF.

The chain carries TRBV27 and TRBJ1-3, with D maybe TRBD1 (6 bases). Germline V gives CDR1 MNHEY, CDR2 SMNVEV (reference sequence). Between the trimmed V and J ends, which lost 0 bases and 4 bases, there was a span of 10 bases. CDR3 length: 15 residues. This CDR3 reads CASSLSRGLGNTIYF. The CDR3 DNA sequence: TGTGCCAGCAGTTTATCACGGGGGCTCGGAAACACCATATATTTT.